The 32 T cell receptor beta chains below all came from one sample that was sequenced in a study of PD-1 blockade in classical Hodgkin lymphoma. Every patient was affected by relapse after autologous stem cell transplantation, while exposure to brentuximab vedotin was not uniform. The method was immunoSEQ multiplex PCR; TCRdb's version includes in-frame clones alone and lacks a portion of them. This sample has 7,000 or so clones, with around 79% found just once. The sample in question was peripheral blood mononuclear cells (PBMCs), obtained before the second cycle of nivolumab. These receptors were collected from a human donor with classical Hodgkin lymphoma.

This clone was detected a few times. The rearrangement joins TRBV27 to TRBJ2-1, with 10 positions matching TRBD2. The CDR3 length is 16 residues. Germline values: CDR1 MNHEY, CDR2 SMNVEV (reference sequence). The V and J ends lost 0 bases and 7 bases, in that order; junction bases with no gene match: 6. The CDR3 reads CASSLSPGLASNEQFF. Written as DNA, the CDR3 is TGTGCCAGCAGTTTATCCCCGGGACTAGCGTCTAATGAGCAGTTCTTC.

This sequence joins TRBV29-1 and TRBJ2-2; 8 bases line up with TRBD2. This CDR3 comprises 14 residues. The trim removed 4 bases at V and 4 bases at J, leaving 5 bases unmatched. Germline CDR1 SQVTM, CDR2 ANQGSEA. The CDR3 DNA is TGCAGCGTTGTATCGGGAGGGGTCACCGGGGAGCTGTTTTTT. Protein sequence: CSVVSGGVTGELFF.

This chain uses TRBV6-5 with TRBJ2-1; D might be TRBD2 (5 bases). V lost 5 bases and J 7 bases, leaving 12 bases between the germline ends. Germline V gene lookup returns CDR1 MNHEY and CDR2 SVGAGI. The length of the CDR3 is 13 residues. The CDR3 DNA follows: TGTGCCAGCAGTCGGGCGGGCTCGAATGAGCAGTTCTTC. Its translation is CASSRAGSNEQFF.

The chain recombines TRBV4-1 with TRBJ2-7, with D possibly being TRBD1 (5 bases). The germline V gene has CDR1 MGHRA and CDR2 YSYEKL. This CDR3 comprises 14 residues. Trimming removed 1 base from V and 3 bases from J, with 10 bases in between. CDR3 in amino acids: CASSQGGQGYEQYF. As DNA, the CDR3 is TGCGCCAGCAGCCAAGGGGGCCAAGGCTACGAGCAGTACTTC.

V and J are TRBV7-8 and TRBJ2-5; a weak D match, TRBD2 (5 bases). CDR3 length: 13 residues. V was clipped by 5 bases and J by 4 bases, with 11 bases between them. The germline gives CDR1 SGHVS, CDR2 FQNEAQ. The CDR3 DNA reads as TGTGCCAGCAGCATCACTAGTACAGAGACCCAGTACTTC. This gives the protein CASSITSTETQYF.

The chain uses TRBV5-1 and TRBJ2-5; D may correspond to TRBD1 or TRBD2 (7 bases each). The ends were cut back, 4 bases at V and 4 bases at J, with 20 bases in the middle. The CDR3 consists of 16 residues. The germline gives CDR1 SGHRS, CDR2 YFSETQ. The CDR3 reads CASSKEGGGWGETQYF. CDR3 sequence (DNA): TGCGCCAGCAGCAAGGAGGGAGGGGGCTGGGGAGAGACCCAGTACTTC.

This clone was seen once. The rearrangement joins TRBV7-2 to TRBJ1-4, with 7 positions matching TRBD1. Losses at the gene ends were 3 bases for V and 7 bases for J; bases not matched to a gene: 8. Germline CDR1 reads SGHTA; CDR2 reads FQGNSA. The CDR3 length is 15 residues. CDR3 DNA: TGTGCCAGCAGCTTGAGTCAGGGGGGCAGTGAAAAACTGTTTTTT. Translation: CASSLSQGGSEKLFF.

The chain carries TRBV5-1 and TRBJ2-3; 8 bases map to TRBD2. After removal of 7 bases from V and 2 bases from J, the junction contained 12 bases not matched to a gene. From germline, CDR1 is SGHRS and CDR2 YFSETQ. This CDR3 is built from 16 residues. In DNA form, the CDR3 reads TGCGCCAGCCTCCCCGGGGGGGAGTGGGACACAGATACGCAGTATTTT. Residues: CASLPGGEWDTDTQYF.

This rearrangement joins TRBV7-6 to TRBJ2-3; D possibly uses TRBD1 or TRBD2 (5 bases each). The CDR3 contains 18 residues. V lost 1 base, J lost 6 bases, and 23 bases lay in between. Germline CDR1 is SGHVS and CDR2 is FNYEAQ. CDR3 sequence: CASSLGAAGLAHWDTQYF. In DNA, the CDR3 is TGTGCCAGCAGCTTAGGAGCGGCAGGGCTAGCCCATTGGGATACGCAGTATTTT.

The CDR3 coding sequence is TGTGCCAGCAGCGTAGACGGGACTGGCTCCTACGAGCAGTACTTC. It yields the protein CASSVDGTGSYEQYF. The rearrangement links TRBV9 to TRBJ2-7; possibly TRBD2 for D (6 bases). V was cut by 0 bases and J by 0 bases, with 10 bases left in between. Per germline, CDR1 SGDLS and CDR2 YYNGEE. The CDR3 runs 15 residues.

J is TRBJ2-1 and V is TRBV28, with 11 bases that match TRBD2. Germline V lookup: CDR1 MDHEN, CDR2 SYDVKM. CDR3 length: 15 amino acids. J gave up 10 bases and V 5 bases, and 10 bases lay outside the gene matches. The CDR3 DNA follows: TGTGCCAGCAGTCCGGGGGGTAGCGGGAGGGAGGAGCAGTTCTTC. As protein: CASSPGGSGREEQFF.

This clone was counted only a few times. The chain employs TRBV6-1 and TRBJ2-6; D is uncertain. The CDR3 extends over 16 amino acids. Germline CDR1 and CDR2: MNHNS and SASEGT. V lost 0 bases, J lost 3 bases, and 9 bases lay in between. This chain's CDR3 is CASSEAWVGGANVLTF. The CDR3 DNA reads as TGTGCCAGCAGTGAAGCGTGGGTCGGTGGGGCCAACGTCCTGACTTTC.

The rearrangement joins TRBV25-1 to TRBJ1-6; unclear D gene. Trimming removed 3 bases from V and 2 bases from J, with 2 bases in between. Germline CDR1 is MGHDK and CDR2 is SYGVNS. This CDR3 has 13 residues. The CDR3 DNA follows: TGTGCCAGCAGTGACCCCTATAATTCACCCCTCCACTTT. Amino acid sequence: CASSDPYNSPLHF.

This clone showed up just a few times. The chain uses TRBV7-9 and TRBJ2-5; possible D gene TRBD1, 6 bases. CDR3 length equals 14 residues. Looked up from germline, CDR1 is SEHNR and CDR2 is FQNEAQ (reference sequence). V lost 6 bases, J lost 5 bases, and 16 bases lay in between. CDR3: CASSSTGGGETQYF. The CDR3 DNA sequence: TGTGCCAGCAGTTCCACTGGGGGCGGGGAGACCCAGTACTTC.

The CDR3: CASSLKTANTGELFF. In DNA form, the CDR3 reads TGTGCCAGTAGTCTAAAAACTGCGAACACCGGGGAGCTGTTTTTT. J is TRBJ2-2 and V is TRBV19; D is ambiguous. The V and J ends lost 5 bases and 0 bases respectively, with 10 bases between them. The CDR3 is 15 residues long. CDR1 and CDR2 from the germline V gene are LNHDA and SQIVND (reference sequence). Drawing the rest from reference TRBV19 and TRBJ2-2, the complete variable domain is DGGITQSPKYLFRKEGQNVTLSCEQNLNHDAMYWYRQDPGQGLRLIYYSQIVNDFQKGDIAEGYSVSREKKESFPLTVTSAQKNPTAFYLCASSLKTANTGELFFGEGSRLTVL.

This chain joins TRBV28 and TRBJ1-1; 10 nucleotides match TRBD1. CDR3 size: 15 residues. Germline V gene data show CDR1 as MDHEN and CDR2 as SYDVKM. Unmatched junction bases numbered 7, after V lost 6 bases and J lost 3 bases. In DNA, the CDR3 is TGTGCCAGCAGGGGCTCCGGGACAGGGGACACTGAAGCTTTCTTT. This codes for CASRGSGTGDTEAFF.

The chain has TRBV28 and TRBJ2-3; unclear D gene. The CDR3 has 13 residues. The V gene's germline CDR1 is MDHEN and CDR2 SYDVKM. Trimming stripped 2 bases from V and 4 bases from J, with 7 bases between. CDR3 sequence: CASSLAASDTQYF. DNA for the CDR3: TGTGCCAGCAGTTTAGCGGCCTCAGATACGCAGTATTTT.

The rearrangement joins TRBV27 to TRBJ2-1; no clear D gene. Trimming took 2 bases from V and 7 from J, leaving 6 bases between them. CDR3 size: 12 residues. In germline, CDR1 is MNHEY, CDR2 SMNVEV (reference sequence). Here the CDR3 DNA reads TGTGCCAGCAGTTTACCCCCGAATGAGCAGTTCTTC. It yields the protein CASSLPPNEQFF.

V and J are TRBV10-1 and TRBJ2-3, with TRBD2 matching 12 bases. V trimming: 2 bases; J trimming: 4 bases; junction bases outside the gene matches: 1. This CDR3 region has 15 residues. In germline, CDR1 is WNHNN, CDR2 SYGVQD (reference sequence). The CDR3 sequence is CASSEGLAGSDTQYF. In DNA form, the CDR3 reads TGCGCCAGCAGTGAGGGACTAGCGGGATCAGATACGCAGTATTTT.

The V call is TRBV19, the J call TRBJ1-2; D unclear. The CDR3 runs 13 residues. Deletions cut 2 bases from V and 8 bases from J, with 12 bases between. From germline, CDR1 is LNHDA and CDR2 SQIVND (reference sequence). The CDR3 protein is CASSILLGRGYTF. In nucleotides, the CDR3 is TGTGCCAGTAGTATACTTTTGGGGAGAGGCTACACCTTC.

V gene TRBV19 combines with J gene TRBJ2-7, with D uncertain. This CDR3 is built from 13 residues. The germline V gene has CDR1 LNHDA and CDR2 SQIVND (reference sequence). Trimming cost V 0 bases and J 3 bases, with 6 bases left between them. CDR3 sequence reads: CASSIEDSYEQYF. The DNA for the CDR3 is TGTGCCAGTAGTATAGAAGATAGCTACGAGCAGTACTTC.

V is TRBV6-5 and J is TRBJ1-2; TRBD1 agrees at 11 bases. CDR1 is MNHEY and CDR2 is SVGAGI in the germline V gene. The CDR3 has 11 amino acids. With V trimmed by 8 bases and J by 8 bases, 1 base remained unmatched. DNA of the CDR3: TGTGCCAGCGGGACAGGGGGAGGCTACACCTTC. Translation: CASGTGGGYTF.

This clone was observed a single time. This chain joins TRBV5-6 and TRBJ2-5; TRBD2 agrees at 8 bases. CDR1 and CDR2 (germline): SGHDT, YYEEEE. The V gene end was trimmed by 4 bases and the J gene end by 4 bases; junction bases not matched to a gene: 12. The CDR3 is 16 residues long. The CDR3 DNA is TGTGCCAGCAGCACCCTGTCTAGCGGGCGACCAGAGACCCAGTACTTC. It codes for CASSTLSSGRPETQYF.

Within the sample, this clone is large (0.1 to 1%). V gene TRBV27 combines with J gene TRBJ1-2; the match to TRBD1 covers 7 bases. Germline V gene data show CDR1 as MNHEY and CDR2 as SMNVEV (reference sequence). The CDR3 is 14 amino acids. The V segment lost 3 bases and the J segment 7 bases; nucleotides outside the gene matches: 8. Written as DNA, the CDR3 is TGTGCCAGCAGTTTGTCGACAGGGATAACTGGCTACACCTTC. Amino acid sequence: CASSLSTGITGYTF.

The chain carries TRBV5-1 and TRBJ2-7; the D gene could be TRBD1 or TRBD2 (5 bases each). Trimming left V 3 bases short and J 4 bases short, with 17 bases between. Germline lookup yields CDR1 SGHRS and CDR2 YFSETQ. CDR3 length: 15 amino acids. This chain's CDR3 is CASSWGTAQPYEQYF. The CDR3 DNA is TGCGCCAGCAGCTGGGGGACGGCGCAACCTTACGAGCAGTACTTC.

The rearrangement uses TRBV6-6 and TRBJ2-3, with 9 bases matching TRBD1. Per germline, CDR1 MNHNY and CDR2 SVGAGI (reference sequence). The V segment lost 4 bases and the J segment 4 bases; nucleotides outside the gene matches: 9. The CDR3 extends over 16 amino acids. CDR3 protein: CASSWGGQGGPDTQYF. The CDR3 DNA reads TGTGCCAGCAGTTGGGGGGGACAGGGAGGACCAGATACGCAGTATTTT.

The chain recombines TRBV27 with TRBJ1-4, with TRBD1 matching over 10 bases. CDR3 size: 17 residues. The ends lost 5 bases at V and 8 bases at J; junction bases unmatched: 14. Germline CDR1 MNHEY, CDR2 SMNVEV (reference sequence). The CDR3 spells CASSRRMTGGLPEKLFF. CDR3 DNA: TGTGCCAGCAGTCGCCGCATGACAGGGGGCCTTCCAGAAAAACTGTTTTTT.

The rearrangement joins TRBV15 to TRBJ2-5; 8 nucleotides agree with TRBD1. Per the germline V gene, CDR1 is LNHNV and CDR2 is YYDKDF (reference sequence). The CDR3 loop spans 15 amino acids. Trimming took 3 bases from V and 2 from J; bases not matched to a gene: 5. CDR3 protein: CATSSGQGKQETQYF. CDR3 sequence (DNA): TGTGCCACCAGCAGCGGACAGGGAAAGCAAGAGACCCAGTACTTC.

The rearrangement links TRBV6-5 to TRBJ2-7; 7 nucleotides line up with TRBD1. This CDR3 contains 14 residues. Unmatched junction bases numbered 7, after V lost 4 bases and J lost 4 bases. In germline, CDR1 is MNHEY, CDR2 SVGAGI. The CDR3 reads CASSWSTGSYEQYF. The CDR3 nucleotides are TGTGCCAGCAGTTGGTCGACAGGGTCGTACGAGCAGTACTTC.

The gene calls are TRBV7-8 and TRBJ1-1, with D tentatively TRBD1 (6 bases). The V gene lost 1 base and the J gene lost 1 base, with 7 bases spanning the gap. Per germline, CDR1 SGHVS and CDR2 FQNEAQ. CDR3 length equals 14 residues. The CDR3 protein is CASSLGTANTEAFF. CDR3 bases: TGTGCCAGCAGCTTAGGGACAGCGAACACTGAAGCTTTCTTT. The full variable domain, completed using reference TRBV7-8 and TRBJ1-1, is GAGVSQSPRYKVAKRGQDVALRCDPISGHVSLFWYQQALGQGPEFLTYFQNEAQLDKSGLPSDRFFAERPEGSVSTLKIQRTQQEDSAVYLCASSLGTANTEAFFGQGTRLTVV.

V and J are TRBV7-6 and TRBJ2-5; unclear D gene. CDR3 length: 11 residues. V dropped 5 bases and J dropped 5 bases, with 6 bases sitting between them. Germline V gene sequence: CDR1 SGHVS, CDR2 FNYEAQ. The CDR3 DNA sequence: TGTGCCAGCAGCGCCGGGGAGACCCAGTACTTC. Protein: CASSAGETQYF. Supplemented by reference TRBV7-6 and TRBJ2-5, the full variable domain reads GAGVSQSPRYKVTKRGQDVALRCDPISGHVSLYWYRQALGQGPEFLTYFNYEAQQDKSGLPNDRFSAERPEGSISTLTIQRTEQRDSAMYRCASSAGETQYFGPGTRLLVL.

The chain links TRBV27 to TRBJ2-7, with D uncertain. Germline V gives CDR1 MNHEY, CDR2 SMNVEV (reference sequence). V was cut by 3 bases and J by 3 bases, with 12 bases left in between. The CDR3 spans 14 residues. The CDR3 nucleotides are TGTGCCAGCAGTTTGTCAGAGATCAGCTACGAGCAGTACTTC. Protein product: CASSLSEISYEQYF.